The 8 T cell receptor beta chains presented below share a single source sample, sequenced in a study of blood T cell repertoires in COVID-19. Assay used: immunoSEQ multiplex PCR; TCRdb lists only in-frame clones, some missing. Found here are about 92,000 clones, roughly 80% of them singletons; the top ten hold about a sixth. The specimen sequenced was peripheral blood. The origin of the receptors is a woman of 80 years or more with active or convalescent COVID-19.

The rearrangement joins TRBV19 to TRBJ1-3; 8 positions agree with TRBD1. From germline, CDR1 is LNHDA and CDR2 SQIVND (reference sequence). With V trimmed by 6 bases and J by 0 bases, 7 bases remained unmatched. The CDR3 is 16 residues long. The CDR3: CASSDRGQSSGNTIYF. CDR3 bases: TGTGCCAGTAGCGACAGGGGCCAGTCCTCTGGAAACACCATATATTTT.

The chain employs TRBV12-3 or TRBV12-4 and TRBJ1-5; TRBD1 matches 8 bases. The V segment lost 4 bases and the J segment 4 bases; nucleotides outside the gene matches: 0. The CDR3 runs to 13 residues. Here the CDR3 DNA reads TGTGCCAGCAGTTGGACAGGGAATCAGCCCCAGCATTTT. As protein: CASSWTGNQPQHF.

The V call is TRBV9, the J call TRBJ2-2; TRBD2 matches at 11 bases. This CDR3 is built from 17 residues. Unmatched junction bases numbered 6, after V lost 4 bases and J lost 1 base. The germline CDR1 and CDR2 sequences are SGDLS and YYNGEE. CDR3 in amino acids: CASSPVGLAGNTGELFF. The CDR3, as DNA: TGTGCCAGCAGCCCTGTTGGACTAGCGGGGAACACCGGGGAGCTGTTTTTT.

The chain joins TRBV2 to TRBJ2-3; 9 nucleotides agree with TRBD2. The V gene's germline CDR1 is SNHLY and CDR2 FYNNEI. CDR3 length: 18 residues. V lost 3 bases and J lost 2; bases outside the gene matches: 12. The CDR3 coding sequence is TGTGCCAGCAGTGACGCCAGCGGGGGGCCGATAAACACAGATACGCAGTATTTT. Amino acids: CASSDASGGPINTDTQYF.

The chain links TRBV4-3 to TRBJ1-1, with TRBD1 as a possible D gene (6 bases). The CDR3 spans 13 residues. The germline V and J ends were trimmed by 4 bases and 8 bases, with 14 bases remaining between them. Germline CDR1 is LGHNA and CDR2 is YSLEER. The CDR3 region is CASSRLTGHEAFF. CDR3 nucleotide sequence: TGCGCCAGCAGCCGGTTAACAGGGCACGAAGCTTTCTTT.

The CDR3, as DNA: TGTGCCAGCAGTTTATGGGGGCAGGGTTTCAATTTCAATGAGCAGTTCTTC. Amino acids: CASSLWGQGFNFNEQFF. This chain uses TRBV28 with TRBJ2-1; D possibly corresponds to TRBD1 (5 bases). This CDR3 region has 17 residues. Germline V lookup: CDR1 MDHEN, CDR2 SYDVKM. V was shortened by 0 bases and J by 6 bases, with 18 bases between the two germline ends.

This chain uses TRBV7-2 with TRBJ1-2; 7 bases align to TRBD1. Germline V CDR1 and CDR2: SGHTA, FQGNSA. Unmatched junction bases numbered 2, after V lost 2 bases and J lost 2 bases. The CDR3 covers 14 residues. The CDR3 loop reads CASSLIQGNYGYTF. CDR3 coding DNA: TGTGCCAGCAGCTTAATACAGGGGAACTATGGCTACACCTTC.

This clone was seen more than once but under ten times. V and J are TRBV29-1 and TRBJ2-7; D ambiguous. V was trimmed by 7 bases and J by 4 bases, leaving 11 bases between them. Germline CDR1 SQVTM, CDR2 ANQGSEA. The CDR3 covers 11 residues. The CDR3 DNA sequence: TGCAGCGCAGACTCCGGATACGAGCAGTACTTC. It encodes CSADSGYEQYF.